This T cell receptor (beta chain) was recorded in a study of shared clonotypes between healthy human individuals. Study-wide points: Naive subsets generally had larger estimated richness than memory subsets. In the sorted subsets, rarefaction showed sequencing was incomplete despite large depth.

Germline V gene data show CDR1 as SGHRS and CDR2 as YFSETQ. The junction had 14 bases not matched to a gene; V was cut back by 5 bases and J by 3 bases. This CDR3 has 16 amino acids. This clone showed up just once. What it binds is not known. An assay was performed, and its level was deep. Sequencing used immunoSEQ multiplex PCR; TCRdb keeps in-frame clones, though not all of them. The repertoire holds over 1.5 million clones, with under 99% as singletons. The sample was naive CD4+ T cells sorted from blood. Subset of the sample: CD45RA+ positively selected. V usage is TRBV5-1 and J usage is TRBJ2-7; 7 positions match TRBD1. The receptor was isolated from a man aged 25 to 40 in good health. DNA of the CDR3: TGCGCCAGCAGTCCGGCCCCGGGACAGATTAACTACGAGCAGTACTTC. This translates into CASSPAPGQINYEQYF.